Described below is a single T cell receptor (beta chain) sequence and its context. Its specificity is unknown. The data were obtained in a study of cytomegalovirus exposure and HLA in healthy donors. Overall study results and limits: Later analysis found that TCR beta chains associated with HLA were more clonally expanded than other, equally common chains. The listing of 150 or so TCR beta chains classed them as cytomegalovirus-associated.

The J segment lost 5 bases and the V segment lost 5 bases, leaving 12 bases of the junction unmatched. Germline CDR1 is LGHNA and CDR2 is YNFKEQ. The CDR3 has 17 residues. Every donor was a healthy person donating bone marrow. Primers: 60 Vbeta forward and 13 Jbeta reverse. Assay: immunoSEQ multiplex PCR; the TCRdb copy retains only in-frame clones and omits some. The sample has about 100,000 clones; roughly four fifths are singletons. V is TRBV4-2 and J is TRBJ2-3, with 11 bases identical to TRBD2. What was sequenced was PBMCs. The sequence was obtained from an older woman in good health and CMV-seropositive. This CDR3 is CASSSHWGLAGGDTQYF. The CDR3 DNA is TGTGCCAGCAGCTCACACTGGGGGCTAGCGGGAGGAGATACGCAGTATTTT.